This TCR beta chain was retrieved from a study of CD8 T cells in Susac syndrome. Looked up from germline, CDR1 is MNHEY and CDR2 is SMNVEV (reference sequence). The CDR3 is 15 amino acids. The trim removed 4 bases at V and 1 base at J, leaving 3 bases unmatched. Negative isolation was applied to CD8+ and CD4+ T cells, and FACS enrichment was applied to TEMRA cells. When the RNA was reverse transcribed, random hexamers were used with an input of roughly 0.5 to 1 ug. With immunoSEQ multiplex PCR, TCR beta CDR3 was amplified across 54 Vbeta and 13 Jbeta. TCRdb re-derived calls from the immunoSEQ multiplex PCR reads in MiXCR, one entry per CDR3 protein. The data show 150,000 to 160,000 distinct CDR3 sequences, approximately 94% seen once.

The sequence was collected from a human donor with multiple sclerosis. The source material was CD8+ T cells from PBMCs. The chain is built from TRBV27 and TRBJ1-1, with TRBD1 identical over 10 bases. DNA of the CDR3: TGTGCCAGCAGTTGGGACAGGGGTGGGAACACTGAAGCTTTCTTT. This encodes CASSWDRGGNTEAFF.